Each of the 23 T cell receptor beta chains below was sequenced from the same sample in a study of blood T cell repertoires in COVID-19 (dated by TCRdb to about 2020). To prepare the library, the immunoSEQ multiplex PCR assay was applied. Not all clones reach the TCRdb copy of this immuneACCESS table, which keeps in-frame sequences only. Checked studies attribute under half of the gap to unresolved V genes and leave the rest unexplained. Counted in this sample were fewer than 500,000 clones; 75% to 90% of them appeared once. The ten biggest clones cover 1.4% of the sample. Sequenced: peripheral blood. The receptors here all came from a woman younger than 45 with active or convalescent COVID-19.

This sequence joins TRBV6-6 and TRBJ1-1; TRBD1 matches 10 bases. Germline V gene data show CDR1 as MNHNY and CDR2 as SVGAGI (reference sequence). This CDR3 region has 14 residues. The V and J ends lost 4 bases and 5 bases, in that order; junction bases with no gene match: 4. The CDR3, as DNA: TGTGCCAGCAGTTCGGGACAGGGGCGGACTGAAGCTTTCTTT. Protein sequence: CASSSGQGRTEAFF.

This clone has more than one count but fewer than ten. The chain carries TRBV3-1 (or the pseudogene TRBV3-2) and TRBJ1-1; possibly TRBD1 for D (6 bases). The CDR3 spans 14 residues. Deletions cut 2 bases from V and 3 bases from J, with 10 bases between. Germline CDR1 and CDR2: LGHDT and YNNKEL (reference sequence). The CDR3: CASSQIPGDTEAFF. CDR3 nucleotide sequence: TGTGCCAGCAGCCAAATCCCAGGGGACACTGAAGCTTTCTTT.

This chain joins TRBV4-1 and TRBJ1-1, with D possibly being TRBD1 (6 bases). Trimming removed 0 bases from V and 10 bases from J, with 12 bases in between. The CDR3 has 13 residues. CDR1 MGHRA and CDR2 YSYEKL come from the germline V gene. The CDR3 DNA reads TGCGCCAGCAGCCAAGATCAGGGGTTTACAGCTTTCTTT. Amino acids: CASSQDQGFTAFF.

This chain uses TRBV24-1 with TRBJ2-7, with D possibly matching TRBD2 (5 bases). The CDR3 totals 13 residues. V lost 7 bases to trimming and J lost 4 bases, with 13 bases between them. Germline V gene lookup returns CDR1 KGHDR and CDR2 SFDVKD. The CDR3 DNA follows: TGTGCCACCAGAGATGCGAGGGATTACGAGCAGTACTTC. This encodes CATRDARDYEQYF.

The chain recombines TRBV19 with TRBJ2-7, with TRBD1 matching 8 bases. Germline V CDR1 and CDR2: LNHDA, SQIVND (reference sequence). V was clipped by 3 bases and J by 5 bases; unmatched bases: 6. This CDR3 is built from 14 residues. The CDR3 spells CASSISRQGNEQYF. CDR3 in DNA: TGTGCCAGTAGTATTTCGCGACAGGGGAACGAGCAGTACTTC.

The rearrangement joins TRBV19 to TRBJ2-3, with D possibly being TRBD1 (6 bases). Germline CDR1 LNHDA, CDR2 SQIVND (reference sequence). Trimming pared 5 bases from V and 4 bases from J, leaving 13 bases between. This CDR3 has 14 residues. The DNA of the CDR3 is TGTGCCAGTAGTCTACAGGGTTTGCCAGATACGCAGTATTTT. It yields the protein CASSLQGLPDTQYF.

The gene calls are TRBV7-9 and TRBJ1-3; TRBD1 agrees at 11 bases. Unmatched junction bases numbered 7, after V lost 4 bases and J lost 2 bases. CDR3 length: 17 amino acids. Germline CDR1 and CDR2: SEHNR and FQNEAQ (reference sequence). The CDR3 region has the DNA TGTGCCAGCAGCTCCCCCTCGGACAGGGGGCCTGGAAACACCATATATTTT. It translates to CASSSPSDRGPGNTIYF.

The chain couples TRBV7-9 to TRBJ2-7; TRBD1 matches 7 bases. There are 15 residues in the CDR3. Per germline, CDR1 SEHNR and CDR2 FQNEAQ (reference sequence). V lost 2 bases, J lost 0 bases, and 4 bases stayed unmatched. This chain's CDR3 is CASSLTQGSSYEQYF. The CDR3 nucleotides are TGTGCCAGCAGCTTAACACAGGGGTCCTCCTACGAGCAGTACTTC.

The chain combines TRBV10-1 with TRBJ2-2; TRBD1 might be the D (7 bases). Germline lookup yields CDR1 WNHNN and CDR2 SYGVQD (reference sequence). This CDR3 has 13 amino acids. V dropped 9 bases and J dropped 5 bases, with 13 bases sitting between them. CDR3 in DNA: TGCGCCAGGACACCAGGGGGGACCGGGGAGCTGTTTTTT. Protein: CARTPGGTGELFF.

This clone was detected a few times. The rearrangement uses TRBV4-1 and TRBJ1-1; 9 positions agree with TRBD1. CDR1 is MGHRA, CDR2 YSYEKL, per germline. The CDR3 extends over 16 amino acids. With 2 bases clipped from V and 4 bases from J, the junction kept 8 bases outside the gene matches. DNA for the CDR3: TGCGCCAGCAGCCAACCTTACAGGGGGCCGGGCACTGAAGCTTTCTTT. Translation: CASSQPYRGPGTEAFF.

The chain combines TRBV20-1 with TRBJ2-2; D not resolved. Germline V gene data show CDR1 as DFQATT and CDR2 as SNEGSKA (reference sequence). V lost 3 bases and J lost 4, with 12 bases in between. This CDR3 spans 14 amino acids. The CDR3 DNA follows: TGCAGTGCTAGTTCAGGTCGTGGCACCGGGGAGCTGTTTTTT. This sequence encodes CSASSGRGTGELFF.

J is TRBJ1-5 and V is TRBV19, with unresolved D. The V and J ends lost 5 bases and 2 bases respectively, with 7 bases between them. Germline V gene lookup returns CDR1 LNHDA and CDR2 SQIVND (reference sequence). CDR3 length: 13 amino acids. The CDR3 is CASSFGGNQPQHF. DNA for the CDR3: TGTGCCAGTAGTTTCGGGGGCAATCAGCCCCAGCATTTT.

This clone was found once. This chain joins TRBV27 and TRBJ2-3; TRBD2 matches 8 bases. The CDR3 totals 16 residues. Losses at the gene ends were 7 bases for V and 1 base for J; bases not matched to a gene: 10. The germline V gene has CDR1 MNHEY and CDR2 SMNVEV (reference sequence). The CDR3 nucleotides are TGTGCCAGCACCCCTCTGGGGCGGGAGGGCACAGATACGCAGTATTTT. This translates into CASTPLGREGTDTQYF.

This clone appeared a single time. The chain carries TRBV4-1 and TRBJ1-4; D is possibly TRBD1 (6 bases). The CDR3 has 16 amino acids. Germline V gene sequence: CDR1 MGHRA, CDR2 YSYEKL. V dropped 0 bases and J dropped 10 bases, with 18 bases sitting between them. CDR3 protein: CASSQEGGGLSGKLFF. CDR3 nucleotides: TGCGCCAGCAGCCAAGAAGGGGGGGGGCTATCAGGAAAACTGTTTTTT.

The chain carries TRBV10-3 and TRBJ1-1; 8 bases are a match to TRBD1. V lost 4 bases to trimming and J lost 10 bases; unmatched junction nucleotides: 5. Germline loops: CDR1 ENHRY, CDR2 SYGVKD. The CDR3 is 12 residues long. CDR3 DNA: TGTGCCATCAGTGCGGACAGGGTTGCAGCTTTCTTT. Translation gives CAISADRVAAFF.

This clone is a singleton in its sample. The chain employs TRBV5-1 and TRBJ1-1; tentative D call: TRBD1 (5 bases). Deletions cut 7 bases from V and 6 bases from J, with 13 bases between. The CDR3 has 12 residues. Germline V CDR1 and CDR2: SGHRS, YFSETQ. This CDR3 is CASRSGGAEAFF. For the CDR3, the DNA is TGCGCCAGCCGCTCGGGAGGGGCTGAAGCTTTCTTT.

This sequence joins TRBV12-3 or TRBV12-4 and TRBJ1-3, with 7 nucleotides matching TRBD1. There are 13 residues in the CDR3. After removal of 5 bases from V and 4 bases from J, the junction contained 2 bases not matched to a gene. As DNA, the CDR3 is TGTGCCAGCAGTCTGACAGGGGGAAACACCATATATTTT. Translating gives CASSLTGGNTIYF.

This clone appeared once. The chain employs TRBV5-4 and TRBJ2-3; 8 bases agree with TRBD2. With 2 bases clipped from V and 0 bases from J, the junction kept 11 bases outside the gene matches. Germline CDR1 reads SGHNT; CDR2 reads YYREEE (reference sequence). The CDR3 runs 18 residues. CDR3 protein: CASSFIGGGLASTDTQYF. CDR3 nucleotides: TGTGCCAGCAGCTTTATTGGCGGGGGGCTCGCTAGCACAGATACGCAGTATTTT.

The rearrangement uses TRBV5-1 and TRBJ1-1; tentative D call: TRBD1 (5 bases). CDR1 and CDR2 from the germline V gene are SGHRS and YFSETQ. This CDR3 spans 15 amino acids. Trimming took off 0 bases at V and 4 bases at J, with 13 bases between the two ends. The CDR3 DNA is TGCGCCAGCAGCTTGGATCTGGGGCCGGGCACTGAAGCTTTCTTT. Residues: CASSLDLGPGTEAFF.

The rearrangement joins TRBV2 to TRBJ1-4, with 11 bases that match TRBD1. Germline CDR1 is SNHLY and CDR2 is FYNNEI. V shed 0 bases, J shed 3 bases, and the junction held 6 bases outside the gene matches. CDR3 size: 18 residues. This chain's CDR3 is CASSEADRGRPANEKLFF. CDR3 coding DNA: TGTGCCAGCAGTGAAGCGGACAGGGGGCGACCGGCTAATGAAAAACTGTTTTTT.

The J gene is TRBJ1-2, the V gene TRBV6-4; D remains unclear. CDR3 length: 13 amino acids. V shed 0 bases and J shed 8 bases, with 10 bases lying between them. The germline V gene has CDR1 MRHNA and CDR2 SNTAGT. CDR3 protein: CASSDSSSSGYTF. The CDR3 DNA sequence: TGTGCCAGCAGTGACTCGAGTTCTTCCGGCTACACCTTC.

This sequence joins TRBV6-5 and TRBJ2-7, with 12 bases identical to TRBD1. The V gene end was trimmed by 6 bases and the J gene end by 5 bases; junction bases not matched to a gene: 5. The CDR3 covers 14 residues. Germline V CDR1 and CDR2: MNHEY, SVGAGI. This CDR3 is CASRRDRGRDEQYF. In DNA form, the CDR3 reads TGTGCCAGCAGGAGGGACAGGGGGCGTGACGAGCAGTACTTC.

This chain links TRBV7-9 with TRBJ1-2; D is unresolved. The germline V gene encodes CDR1 SEHNR and CDR2 FQNEAQ (reference sequence). There are 11 residues in the CDR3. Trimming shortened V by 4 bases and J by 7 bases, and 7 bases separated the two germline ends. The CDR3 loop is CASSSGGGYTF. CDR3 DNA sequence: TGTGCCAGCAGCTCGGGAGGTGGCTACACCTTC.